What follows describes a single T cell receptor beta chain. There are a few counts of this clone. Its antigen specificity is not known. Base qualities are not recorded, but no much larger clone differs from it by a single base. A distance of 15 bases separates the germline ends of V and J, which lose 2 bases and 5 bases respectively. As encoded in the germline V gene, CDR1 is SGHDN while CDR2 is FVKESK. Counted from cysteine to phenylalanine, this CDR3 has 15 amino acids. The entry retains the CDR3 DNA only, 45 bases that are in frame from base 1. Each collaborating institution followed its own protocols to collect whole blood in K2EDTA tubes. For TCRbeta analysis, collaborator samples were shipped as frozen whole blood, as isolated PBMCs, or as DNA extracted from either sample type. The immunoSEQ Assay, a bias-controlled multiplex PCR, was used to amplify TCRbeta CDR3 regions from genomic DNA. As for how the authors treated the data: Nucleated cell counts per sample were estimated from amplification of reference gene primers within the assay. To quantify the absolute abundance of each unique TCRbeta CDR3 rearrangement, sequence reads were collapsed and filtered. For each sample, productive Simpson clonality was calculated as the square root of Simpson's diversity index across productive rearrangements. The table was pulled from immuneACCESS by TCRdb, which kept in-frame rearrangements only. Such tables lose some clones; where checked, under half of the loss comes from unresolved V genes, and the rest has no known cause. That table supplies the V and J calls and clone size; D and trimming were determined from the DNA. This sample lists approximately 100,000 clones; about 82% were detected once. The top ten clonotypes cover 25% of the sample.

This specimen belongs to a study of blood T cell repertoires in COVID-19 (dated by TCRdb to 2018 to 2021). Turning to the overall study: The collaborator samples originated in the United States, Italy and Spain and spanned the acute and convalescent phases of COVID-19. The repertoires were made available in a free public database intended to serve as a resource for research on the immune response to SARS-CoV-2. Where HLA class I and class II types were available, the types were taken from metadata supplied by the sample provider, not from assay-based typing. The material from the prospective study consisted of cDNA or gDNA derived from T cells, B-cell-depleted T cells, or PBMCs. Sample metadata almost always included a de-identified subject ID, COVID-19 status, age in years and sex. Samples were obtained from the ongoing ImmuneRACE study (first 160 participants) and from about 1,300 subjects provided by 6 global collaborators. Deeply sampled blood TCRbeta repertoires from subjects exposed to, actively infected with, or recovered from COVID-19 were included in the dataset.

The full study reports these points: The quantity of clinical and demographic metadata differed by source and by participant and was supplied without curation.

The sequence links TRBV14 to TRBJ2-5, and the D gene may be TRBD2, 6 bases matching. The sample comprised peripheral blood. This TCR derives from a human donor in a cohort sampled during active COVID-19. The sequenced DNA is TGTGCCAGCAGCCAACTGGGCCCTGGGGGGGAGACCCAGTACTTC. Translated, it reads CASSQLGPGGETQYF.